This TCR beta chain stems from a study of CD8 T cells in ankylosing spondylitis (dated by TCRdb to 2015 to 2018). Some background on the complete study: T cell receptor beta repertoires were profiled in healthy donors and ankylosing spondylitis patients so that disease-linked TCR variants could be found. The full study cohort was made up of 20 to 25 ankylosing spondylitis patients and 108 healthy donors. Peripheral blood was sampled, and synovial fluid was also collected from ankylosing spondylitis patients.

The sample holds many counts of this clonotype. Which antigen it targets is not known. Per-base qualities were not stored, and no clone one base away is much larger. Here is what the overall study found, with its caveats: Some motif variants had previously been reported in the synovial fluid and blood of reactive arthritis patients, which suggests shared mechanisms of disease initiation. A TCR beta motif made up of several highly homologous amino acid variants appeared to be characteristic of blood from ankylosing spondylitis patients. The disease-linked clones were reported as significantly enriched in matched synovial fluid samples from ankylosing spondylitis patients. The disease-linked clones showed a CD8+ phenotype and occurred at relatively low frequencies in peripheral blood.

The cysteine opens and the phenylalanine closes a CDR3 of 15 amino acids. The DNA shown is the 45-base CDR3, in frame from base 1. The junction shows trimming of 3 bases on V and 0 bases on J, plus 12 bases between the germline ends. Sequencer: Illumina HiSeq 2500. TCR beta libraries were prepared by quantitative 5'-RACE with molecular barcodes. As for how the authors treated the data: Disease-linked TCR variants were identified with a new computational method built on a probabilistic model of VDJ rearrangement. TCRdb reworked the public reads: Q25 trimming with fastp, MiXCR clone assembly, productive beta chains retained. Each entry merges the rows of one CDR3 protein and shows their most common DNA and genes. The authors' filters were not applied to this entry. The sample profile shows under 300,000 distinct CDR3 sequences; about 10% of them were found once. Of the sample, less than 3% falls within the top ten clones.

The chain was built from TRBV12-3 or TRBV12-4 and TRBJ2-7, with the D gene uncertain. The sequence was collected from a male donor with ankylosing spondylitis or in good health (not recorded which). The material sequenced was blood, either unsorted or a sorted T cell fraction (not recorded which). The encoded CDR3 is CASSLGSLGSYEQYF. The DNA is as follows: TGTGCCAGCAGTTTGGGCAGCTTAGGCTCCTACGAGCAGTACTTC.